The clone carrying this TCR beta chain came up a few times. Its antigen is not identified. These data originate in a study of post-analysis software for immune sequencing data. Study-level background: Secondary progressive, relapsing-remitting and progressive-relapsing multiple sclerosis were among the included disease courses.

Prepared TCR beta cDNA libraries contained unique molecular identifiers. Input of about 0.85 to 10 million T cells yielded a few hundred thousand cDNA molecules. Each CDR3 protein is one row after TCRdb ran MiXCR on the PCR reads. The sample consists of about half a million distinct CDR3 sequences, approximately 34% of them appearing once. Study outcomes and limitations: The study found significantly lower normalized Chao1 diversity in multiple sclerosis patients than in controls. TRBV segments more frequent in patients than in controls numbered about 5 and included TRBV5-6, TRBV5-1 and TRBV20-1. Batch-mates among the samples co-clustered strongly by F measure.

This CDR3 is built from 14 residues. V was pared by 0 bases and J by 6 bases, with 11 bases between. Germline values: CDR1 MNHEY, CDR2 SVGAGI. This chain links TRBV6-5 with TRBJ1-2, with D perhaps matching TRBD1 (5 bases). The origin of this receptor is a girl aged 2 to 17 with multiple sclerosis. The source material was blood. CDR3: CASSYSKGLDGYTF. The CDR3 DNA reads as TGTGCCAGCAGTTACTCGAAGGGGTTGGATGGCTACACCTTC.